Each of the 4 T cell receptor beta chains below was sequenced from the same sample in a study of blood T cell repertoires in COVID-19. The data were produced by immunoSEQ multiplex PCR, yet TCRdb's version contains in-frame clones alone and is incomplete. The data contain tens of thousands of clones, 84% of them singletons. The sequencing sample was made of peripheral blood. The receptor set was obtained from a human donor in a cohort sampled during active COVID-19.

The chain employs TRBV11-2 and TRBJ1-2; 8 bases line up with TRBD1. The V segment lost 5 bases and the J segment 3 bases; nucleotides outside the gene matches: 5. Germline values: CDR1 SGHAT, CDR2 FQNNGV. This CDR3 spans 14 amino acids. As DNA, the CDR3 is TGTGCCAGCAGCGGGCAGGGGGCGGACTATGGCTACACCTTC. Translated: CASSGQGADYGYTF.

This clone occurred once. The CDR3, as DNA: TGTGCCAGCACCAGGGAAGGACCGAACACCGGGGAGCTGTTTTTT. It codes for CASTREGPNTGELFF. The genes are TRBV6-5 and TRBJ2-2; tentative D call: TRBD1 (5 bases). The CDR3 is 15 amino acids. The ends were cut back, 7 bases at V and 0 bases at J, with 12 bases in the middle. The germline gives CDR1 MNHEY, CDR2 SVGAGI.

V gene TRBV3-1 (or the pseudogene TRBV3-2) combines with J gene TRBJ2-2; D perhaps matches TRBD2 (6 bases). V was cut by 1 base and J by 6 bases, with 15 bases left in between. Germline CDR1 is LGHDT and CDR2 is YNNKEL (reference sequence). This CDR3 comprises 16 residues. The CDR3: CASSQGSGGLAGELFF. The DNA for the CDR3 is TGTGCCAGCAGCCAAGGATCCGGGGGTTTAGCCGGGGAGCTGTTTTTT.

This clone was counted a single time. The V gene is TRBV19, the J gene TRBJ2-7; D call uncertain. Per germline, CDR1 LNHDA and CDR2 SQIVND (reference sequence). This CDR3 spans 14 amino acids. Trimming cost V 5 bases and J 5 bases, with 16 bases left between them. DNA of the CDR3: TGTGCCAGTAGTGACGACACCCGCCCCCACGAGCAGTACTTC. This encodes CASSDDTRPHEQYF.